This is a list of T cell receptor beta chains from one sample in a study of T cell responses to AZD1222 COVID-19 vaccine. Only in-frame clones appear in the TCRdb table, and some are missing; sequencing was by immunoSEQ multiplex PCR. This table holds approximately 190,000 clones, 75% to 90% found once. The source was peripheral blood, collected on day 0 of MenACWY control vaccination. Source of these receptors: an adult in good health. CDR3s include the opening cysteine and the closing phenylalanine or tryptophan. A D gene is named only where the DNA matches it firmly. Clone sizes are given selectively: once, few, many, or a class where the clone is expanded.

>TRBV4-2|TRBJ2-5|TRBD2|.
CASSQEPRGGEREETQYF
TGTGCCAGCAGCCAAGAGCCTCGCGGGGGGGAACGAGAGGAGACCCAGTACTTC
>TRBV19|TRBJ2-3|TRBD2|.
CASSISGLAADTQYF
TGTGCCAGTAGTATATCGGGACTAGCGGCGGATACGCAGTATTTT
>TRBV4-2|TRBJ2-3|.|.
CASSQEPSDTQYF
TGTGCCAGCAGCCAAGAGCCATCAGATACGCAGTATTTT
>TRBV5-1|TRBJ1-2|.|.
CASSPAGDYGYTF
TGCGCCAGCAGTCCAGCAGGAGACTATGGCTACACCTTC
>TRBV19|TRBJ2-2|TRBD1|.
CASSKQGSDTGELFF
TGTGCCAGTAGTAAACAGGGGTCGGACACCGGGGAGCTGTTTTTT
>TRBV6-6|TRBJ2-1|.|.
CASSYSSGLLNEQFF
TGTGCCAGCAGTTACAGTAGCGGACTGCTGAATGAGCAGTTCTTC
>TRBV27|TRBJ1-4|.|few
CASSTGSLNEKLFF
TGTGCCAGCAGTACCGGGTCTTTGAATGAAAAACTGTTTTTT
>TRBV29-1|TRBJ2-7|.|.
CSVSPSTYEQYF
TGCAGCGTTTCGCCCAGTACCTACGAGCAGTACTTC
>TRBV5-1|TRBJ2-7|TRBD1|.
CASSSPGQGAYEQYF
TGCGCCAGCAGCTCGCCGGGACAGGGAGCCTACGAGCAGTACTTC
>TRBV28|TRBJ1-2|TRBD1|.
CASSTGVSNYGYTF
TGTGCCAGCAGTACAGGGGTTTCTAACTATGGCTACACCTTC
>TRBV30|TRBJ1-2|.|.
CAWSFSERNGYTF
TGTGCCTGGAGTTTTTCGGAGAGAAATGGCTACACCTTC
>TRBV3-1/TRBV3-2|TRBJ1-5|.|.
CASSHSNQPQHF
TGTGCCAGCAGCCATAGCAATCAGCCCCAGCATTTT
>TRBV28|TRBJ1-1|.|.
CASTLLNTEAFF
TGTGCCAGCACCTTACTGAACACTGAAGCTTTCTTT
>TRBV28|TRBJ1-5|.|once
CASSFSGAINQPQHF
TGTGCCAGCAGTTTTTCAGGGGCGATCAATCAGCCCCAGCATTTT
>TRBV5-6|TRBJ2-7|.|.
CASSLNTNEQYF
TGTGCCAGCAGCTTGAACACCAACGAGCAGTACTTC
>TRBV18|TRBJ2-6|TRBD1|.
CASSRGGQGSGANVLTF
TGTGCCAGCTCACGAGGGGGACAGGGTTCTGGGGCCAACGTCCTGACTTTC
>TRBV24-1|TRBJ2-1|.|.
CATSDLGQGGYNEQFF
TGTGCCACCAGTGATTTGGGGCAGGGGGGCTACAATGAGCAGTTCTTC
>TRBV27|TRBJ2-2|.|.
CASSLGLNTGELFF
TGTGCCAGCAGTTTAGGCTTGAACACCGGGGAGCTGTTTTTT
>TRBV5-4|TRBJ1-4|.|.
CASSKDPKGNEKLFF
TGTGCCAGCAGCAAGGACCCAAAGGGTAATGAAAAACTGTTTTTT
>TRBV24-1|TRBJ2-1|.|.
CATSERTANEQFF
TGTGCCACCAGTGAGCGGACAGCGAATGAGCAGTTCTTC
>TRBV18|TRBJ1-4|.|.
CASSPGVFGGAGNEKLFF
TGTGCCAGCTCACCGGGTGTTTTCGGGGGCGCCGGTAATGAAAAACTGTTTTTT
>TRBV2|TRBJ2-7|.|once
CASNGGETYEQYF
TGTGCCAGCAACGGGGGCGAAACCTACGAGCAGTACTTC
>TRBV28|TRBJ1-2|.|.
CASTTGSAYGYTF
TGTGCCAGCACCACAGGGTCGGCTTATGGCTACACCTTC